This T cell receptor beta chain originates from a study of blood T cell repertoires in COVID-19. Study-level information: Nucleic acid was either cDNA or gDNA, and it came from T cells, B-cell-depleted T cells, or PBMCs.

Trimming left V 6 bases short and J 5 bases short, with 22 bases between. The germline V gene encodes CDR1 MNHEY and CDR2 SVGEGT. The length of the CDR3 is 16 residues. In the study's own analysis: Estimation of nucleated cell counts relied on the amplification of reference gene primers. Assay: immunoSEQ multiplex PCR; the TCRdb copy retains only in-frame clones and omits some. The V and J calls and the clone size are those of that table, but D and trimming were determined from the DNA. Of about 250,000 clones in the sample, roughly 86% were seen once. The sample comprised peripheral blood. The receptor's source is a woman aged 55-69 years who had recovered from COVID-19. This rearrangement joins TRBV6-2 or TRBV6-3 to TRBJ2-5; weak D call: TRBD1 (6 bases). The CDR3 DNA sequence: TGTGCCAGCAGCCTCCAGGGGAACAGGGCTCGGGAGACCCAGTACTTC. It yields the protein CASSLQGNRARETQYF.